The 31 T cell receptor beta chains below come from one sample, sequenced in a study of blood T cell repertoires in COVID-19. The data were produced by immunoSEQ multiplex PCR, yet TCRdb's version contains in-frame clones alone and is incomplete. The table has about 140,000 clones, 75% to 90% seen once. Sequencing used peripheral blood. These receptors all come from a woman between 55 and 75 years old with active COVID-19.

The chain joins TRBV18 to TRBJ2-5; 10 positions match TRBD1. Unmatched junction bases numbered 7, after V lost 2 bases and J lost 7 bases. The CDR3 is 15 amino acids. CDR1 is KGHSH and CDR2 is LQKENI in the germline V gene. CDR3 region: CASSPGDRGPGTQYF. CDR3 DNA: TGTGCCAGCTCACCAGGGGACAGGGGTCCGGGGACCCAGTACTTC.

V is TRBV5-1 and J is TRBJ2-6; 9 nucleotides agree with TRBD1. Germline trimming cut 3 bases from V and 0 bases from J; bases unmatched to any gene: 7. Per germline, CDR1 SGHRS and CDR2 YFSETQ. The CDR3 totals 18 residues. CDR3 protein: CASSSTGGRTSGANVLTF. CDR3 coding DNA: TGCGCCAGCAGCTCAACAGGGGGCCGGACCTCTGGGGCCAACGTCCTGACTTTC.

The V and J genes are TRBV27 and TRBJ1-1; 9 nucleotides agree with TRBD1. This CDR3 is built from 16 residues. Per germline, CDR1 MNHEY and CDR2 SMNVEV (reference sequence). The V and J ends lost 5 bases and 5 bases, in that order; junction bases with no gene match: 12. The CDR3 bases are TGTGCCAGCAGTAGGGTCGACAGGGGGACGGGGACTGAAGCTTTCTTT. It is translated as CASSRVDRGTGTEAFF.

CDR3 region: CASSPPGQGPYEQYF. The CDR3 nucleotides read TGTGCCAGCTCACCACCGGGACAGGGACCCTACGAGCAGTACTTC. The chain couples TRBV18 to TRBJ2-7; TRBD1 agrees at 9 bases. The CDR3 contains 15 residues. CDR1 KGHSH and CDR2 LQKENI come from the germline V gene. Losses at the gene ends were 0 bases for V and 2 bases for J; bases not matched to a gene: 2.

The chain couples TRBV6-4 to TRBJ2-2, with TRBD2 matching 10 bases. From germline, CDR1 is MRHNA and CDR2 SNTAGT. V shed 5 bases and J 5 bases; nucleotides not matched to a gene: 11. The CDR3 is 17 residues long. The CDR3 here is CASSPSPLAGVTGELFF. The CDR3 bases are TGTGCCAGCAGTCCCTCCCCTCTAGCGGGAGTAACCGGGGAGCTGTTTTTT.

V and J are TRBV5-1 and TRBJ1-4, with 8 bases identical to TRBD1. V gave up 3 bases and J gave up 4 bases; unmatched junction bases: 5. CDR3 size: 15 residues. Germline V gene lookup returns CDR1 SGHRS and CDR2 YFSETQ. CDR3 DNA sequence: TGCGCCAGCAGCTGGGGGACAGGACGTAATGAAAAACTGTTTTTT. It is translated as CASSWGTGRNEKLFF.

The genes are TRBV28 and TRBJ2-1; 13 bases agree with TRBD2. The germline V gene encodes CDR1 MDHEN and CDR2 SYDVKM. V shed 1 base and J 7 bases; nucleotides not matched to a gene: 10. The length of the CDR3 is 18 residues. The CDR3 spells CASSLYPGTSGNSNEQFF. For the CDR3, the DNA is TGTGCCAGCAGTTTATACCCCGGGACTAGCGGGAATTCGAATGAGCAGTTCTTC.

The rearrangement joins TRBV2 to TRBJ2-3; 7 bases map to TRBD1. Germline-derived CDR1 and CDR2 are SNHLY and FYNNEI. This CDR3 spans 15 amino acids. The J segment lost 1 base and the V segment lost 7 bases, leaving 8 bases of the junction unmatched. CDR3 residues: CASTRQGSGTDTQYF. The CDR3 DNA is TGTGCCAGCACTCGACAGGGATCAGGCACAGATACGCAGTATTTT.

Note on this clone: One junction end does not reproduce the germline sequence, and a read error may be involved. The genes are TRBV6-6 and TRBJ1-2; TRBD1 is a possible D gene (5 bases). The CDR3 runs to 14 residues. Looked up from germline, CDR1 is MNHNY and CDR2 is SVGAGI (reference sequence). CDR3 region: CASSYSGQGGVPHF. The CDR3 DNA reads as TGTGCCAGCAGTTACTCGGGGCAGGGAGGGGTTCCCCACTTC.

The rearrangement uses TRBV24-1 and TRBJ2-1; D possibly corresponds to TRBD2 (5 bases). V lost 9 bases and J lost 9, with 17 bases in between. Germline V gene data show CDR1 as KGHDR and CDR2 as SFDVKD. The CDR3 length is 13 residues. Here the CDR3 DNA reads TGTGCCACCCGTCTTACTAGAGAAGGTGAGCAGTTCTTC. It codes for CATRLTREGEQFF.

The gene calls are TRBV11-2 and TRBJ1-2, with a possible D match to TRBD1 (5 bases). V lost 2 bases to trimming and J lost 2 bases, with 9 bases between them. Germline V gene sequence: CDR1 SGHAT, CDR2 FQNNGV. This CDR3 contains 14 residues. In DNA, the CDR3 is TGTGCCAGCAGCTTAATAGACAGCAACTATGGCTACACCTTC. This gives the protein CASSLIDSNYGYTF.

The chain has TRBV20-1 and TRBJ2-7; 8 bases are shared with TRBD2. This CDR3 is built from 16 residues. V was pared by 3 bases and J by 2 bases, with 12 bases of the junction left unmatched. The V gene's germline CDR1 is DFQATT and CDR2 SNEGSKA (reference sequence). The CDR3 nucleotides are TGCAGTGCTAGTGAAACGGGAGGGAGTACGGCCTACGAGCAGTACTTC. As protein: CSASETGGSTAYEQYF.

The sample holds a few counts of this clone. The chain uses TRBV4-1 and TRBJ1-4; no clear D gene. Germline loops: CDR1 MGHRA, CDR2 YSYEKL. Trimming took 0 bases from V and 10 from J, leaving 18 bases between them. The CDR3 length is 16 residues. CDR3: CASSQDPPVTRGKLFF. The DNA for the CDR3 is TGCGCCAGCAGCCAAGACCCCCCGGTCACACGGGGAAAACTGTTTTTT.

V and J are TRBV18 and TRBJ2-3, with D unresolved. Deletions cut 1 base from V and 0 bases from J, with 11 bases between. Germline V gives CDR1 KGHSH, CDR2 LQKENI. This CDR3 has 16 amino acids. The CDR3 DNA sequence: TGTGCCAGCTCACCACTTTTAAAAGCTAGCACAGATACGCAGTATTTT. It is translated as CASSPLLKASTDTQYF.

V gene TRBV5-6 combines with J gene TRBJ1-2; 8 nucleotides line up with TRBD1. V gave up 0 bases and J gave up 6 bases; unmatched junction bases: 4. This CDR3 spans 14 amino acids. In germline, CDR1 is SGHDT, CDR2 YYEEEE. The CDR3 here is CASSLGAGGDGYTF. CDR3 bases: TGTGCCAGCAGCTTGGGGGCAGGGGGCGATGGCTACACCTTC.

J is TRBJ2-7 and V is TRBV28, with 12 bases aligning to TRBD2. Trimming took 3 bases from V and 2 from J; bases not matched to a gene: 2. This CDR3 has 15 residues. The V gene's germline CDR1 is MDHEN and CDR2 SYDVKM. As DNA, the CDR3 is TGTGCCAGCAGTTTCCTAGCGGGAGGGCCCTACGAGCAGTACTTC. Its translation is CASSFLAGGPYEQYF. The complete variable domain, with remaining parts taken from reference TRBV28 and TRBJ2-7, reads DVKVTQSSRYLVKRTGEKVFLECVQDMDHENMFWYRQDPGLGLRLIYFSYDVKMKEKGDIPEGYSVSREKKERFSLILESASTNQTSMYLCASSFLAGGPYEQYFGPGTRLTVT.

This chain connects TRBV19 to TRBJ2-6; 7 bases match TRBD1. Germline CDR1 and CDR2: LNHDA and SQIVND (reference sequence). CDR3 length: 18 residues. With V trimmed by 3 bases and J by 4 bases, 12 bases remained unmatched. The CDR3 DNA is TGTGCCAGTAGTATTGAGGGGGCCTTAATCTCAGGGGCCAACGTCCTGACTTTC. Translated, it gives CASSIEGALISGANVLTF.

The V gene is TRBV4-2, the J gene TRBJ1-3; a weak D match, TRBD1 (5 bases). CDR1 is LGHNA and CDR2 is YNFKEQ in the germline V gene. The CDR3 covers 17 residues. Trimming removed 1 base from V and 0 bases from J, with 13 bases in between. CDR3 loop: CASSQVLTGNSGNTIYF. The DNA for the CDR3 is TGTGCCAGCAGCCAAGTTCTTACAGGAAACTCTGGAAACACCATATATTTT.

The rearrangement links TRBV6-2 or TRBV6-3 to TRBJ2-2; 10 bases are a match to TRBD2. The CDR3 spans 17 residues. Germline V CDR1 and CDR2: MNHEY, SVGEGT. V was pared by 0 bases and J by 3 bases, with 4 bases of the junction left unmatched. The CDR3 DNA follows: TGTGCCAGCAGTTACTCCTCTAGCGGGAGCGACACCGGGGAGCTGTTTTTT. It encodes CASSYSSSGSDTGELFF.

The chain has TRBV7-2 and TRBJ1-2, with 8 positions matching TRBD1. Germline V gene lookup returns CDR1 SGHTA and CDR2 FQGNSA. Trimming cost V 5 bases and J 1 base; bases outside gene matches: 15. The CDR3 totals 18 residues. The CDR3 DNA reads TGTGCCAGCAGCCAGGGACAGGTCGGCCTCGGGGGTAACTATGGCTACACCTTC. Translated: CASSQGQVGLGGNYGYTF. The whole variable domain, filled in from reference TRBV7-2 and TRBJ1-2, reads GAGVSQSPSNKVTEKGKDVELRCDPISGHTALYWYRQSLGQGLEFLIYFQGNSAPDKSGLPSDRFSAERTGGSVSTLTIQRTQQEDSAVYLCASSQGQVGLGGNYGYTFGSGTRLTVV.

In DNA, the CDR3 is TGTGCCAGCAGCTTAGCGTATAGGAACACCGGGGAGCTGTTTTTT. Protein sequence: CASSLAYRNTGELFF. The chain uses TRBV7-2 and TRBJ2-2; no clear D gene. The V gene's germline CDR1 is SGHTA and CDR2 FQGNSA. The length of the CDR3 is 15 residues. Trimming shortened V by 0 bases and J by 1 base, and 6 bases separated the two germline ends.

The genes are TRBV6-6 and TRBJ2-7; no definite D call. Germline CDR1 and CDR2: MNHNY and SVGAGI (reference sequence). With 6 bases removed from V and 5 bases from J, the gap between germline ends came to 14 bases. CDR3 length: 13 residues. The DNA for the CDR3 is TGTGCCAGCAGATCACTTAGCTCTAACGAGCAGTACTTC. The encoded protein is CASRSLSSNEQYF.

The rearrangement links TRBV7-2 to TRBJ2-2, with 8 bases fitting TRBD2. The CDR3 loop spans 17 amino acids. The V segment lost 0 bases and the J segment 3 bases; nucleotides outside the gene matches: 6. Germline V gene lookup returns CDR1 SGHTA and CDR2 FQGNSA. CDR3 protein: CASSLARAGEDTGELFF. In DNA, the CDR3 is TGTGCCAGCAGCTTAGCCAGAGCGGGAGAGGACACCGGGGAGCTGTTTTTT.

This sequence joins TRBV24-1 and TRBJ1-5; no firm D call. This CDR3 region has 13 residues. V gave up 5 bases and J gave up 6 bases, with 10 bases separating them. Germline V lookup: CDR1 KGHDR, CDR2 SFDVKD. CDR3 in amino acids: CATSGATSQPQHF. Written as DNA, the CDR3 is TGTGCCACCAGTGGTGCCACTTCTCAGCCCCAGCATTTT.

The chain joins TRBV20-1 to TRBJ2-7; maybe TRBD1 (5 bases). This CDR3 has 11 residues. CDR1 and CDR2 from the germline V gene are DFQATT and SNEGSKA (reference sequence). V lost 0 bases, J lost 6 bases, and 6 bases lay in between. The CDR3 DNA reads TGCAGTGCTAGAGATAGGGGCGAGCAGTACTTC. As protein: CSARDRGEQYF.

The chain couples TRBV10-3 to TRBJ2-3; D perhaps matches TRBD2 (5 bases). Deletions cut 10 bases from V and 4 bases from J, with 12 bases between. The CDR3 is 12 amino acids. CDR1 is ENHRY, CDR2 SYGVKD, per germline. CDR3 sequence reads: CASDPGSDTQYF. CDR3 sequence (DNA): TGTGCCAGCGACCCGGGATCAGATACGCAGTATTTT.

The chain links TRBV3-1 (or the pseudogene TRBV3-2) to TRBJ2-7; a possible D gene is TRBD2 (6 bases). Per germline, CDR1 LGHDT and CDR2 YNNKEL (reference sequence). V gave up 0 bases and J gave up 5 bases, with 17 bases separating them. CDR3 size: 16 residues. CDR3 sequence reads: CASSQDSGDGGDEQYF. CDR3 nucleotides: TGTGCCAGCAGCCAAGATTCCGGGGACGGAGGGGACGAGCAGTACTTC.

The J gene is TRBJ1-1, the V gene TRBV9; 9 bases map to TRBD1. Germline values: CDR1 SGDLS, CDR2 YYNGEE. V lost 4 bases and J lost 1; bases outside the gene matches: 5. This CDR3 comprises 15 residues. For the CDR3, the DNA is TGTGCCAGCAGCCCCAGACAGGGGGAGAACACTGAAGCTTTCTTT. Translation gives CASSPRQGENTEAFF. Looking up the rest from reference TRBV9 and TRBJ1-1 gives the full variable domain: DSGVTQTPKHLITATGQRVTLRCSPRSGDLSVYWYQQSLDQGLQFLIQYYNGEERAKGNILERFSAQQFPDLHSELNLSSLELGDSALYFCASSPRQGENTEAFFGQGTRLTVV.

The chain combines TRBV30 with TRBJ2-1; 10 bases fit TRBD2. CDR1 and CDR2 from the germline V gene are GTSNPN and SVGIG (reference sequence). The CDR3 has 18 residues. J was trimmed by 7 bases and V by 0 bases; bases with no gene match: 15. In DNA form, the CDR3 reads TGTGCCTGGAGTGTACTAGTCCAGCGGGAGGGCCTGAGGAATGAGCAGTTCTTC. This translates into CAWSVLVQREGLRNEQFF.

V and J are TRBV7-3 and TRBJ2-1; 13 bases match TRBD2. The V and J ends lost 5 bases and 12 bases, in that order; junction bases with no gene match: 4. This CDR3 spans 13 amino acids. Germline lookup yields CDR1 SGHTA and CDR2 FQGTGA. The CDR3 spells CASSAGLAGAQFF. In nucleotides, the CDR3 is TGTGCCAGCAGCGCAGGACTAGCGGGAGCGCAGTTCTTC.

The J gene is TRBJ1-1, the V gene TRBV18; D gene uncertain. CDR1 and CDR2 from the germline V gene are KGHSH and LQKENI. The V end was cut by 3 bases, the J end by 4 bases, with 18 bases between. This CDR3 has 16 amino acids. CDR3 sequence (DNA): TGTGCCAGCTCACCGCGCCCTAATGTGGAGGGCACTGAAGCTTTCTTT. It encodes CASSPRPNVEGTEAFF.